This T cell receptor beta chain was profiled in a study of blood T cell repertoires in COVID-19. Libraries were prepared by immunoSEQ multiplex PCR; TCRdb keeps only in-frame clonotypes and omits some of them. The table includes 100,000 to 150,000 clones, around 83% detected once. The sequence was obtained from a man aged 55 to 69 with acute or convalescent COVID-19. The sequencing input was peripheral blood.

Here the CDR3 reads CASSIGSYNEQFF. CDR3 DNA sequence: TGTGCCAGTAGTATAGGCAGCTACAATGAGCAGTTCTTC. This chain links TRBV19 with TRBJ2-1; unclear D gene. V was cut by 1 base and J by 3 bases, with 4 bases left in between. From germline, CDR1 is LNHDA and CDR2 SQIVND (reference sequence). The CDR3 is made up of 13 amino acids.